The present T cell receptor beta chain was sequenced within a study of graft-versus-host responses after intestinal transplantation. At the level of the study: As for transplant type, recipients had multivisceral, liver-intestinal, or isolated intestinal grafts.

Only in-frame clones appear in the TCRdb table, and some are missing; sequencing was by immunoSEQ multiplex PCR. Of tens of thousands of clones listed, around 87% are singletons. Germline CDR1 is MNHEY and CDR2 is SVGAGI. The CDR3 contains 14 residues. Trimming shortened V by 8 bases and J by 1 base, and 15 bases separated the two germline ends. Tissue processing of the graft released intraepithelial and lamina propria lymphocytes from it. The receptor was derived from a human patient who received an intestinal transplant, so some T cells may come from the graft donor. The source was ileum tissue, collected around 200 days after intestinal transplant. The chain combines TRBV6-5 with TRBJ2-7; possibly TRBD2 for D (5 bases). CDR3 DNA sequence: TGTGCCAGCTACCAACTAGGGCGTTCCTACGAGCAGTACTTC. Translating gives CASYQLGRSYEQYF.